These 10 T cell receptor beta chains were all obtained from the same sample, sequenced in a study of blood T cell repertoires in COVID-19. Repertoires were generated with immunoSEQ multiplex PCR, while TCRdb's copy carries only in-frame clones and drops some. Among approximately 200,000 clones listed, approximately 91% were seen once. The sample taken for sequencing was peripheral blood. The receptors come from a man aged 30 to 39 with acute or convalescent COVID-19.

The chain carries TRBV7-9 and TRBJ2-2, with TRBD1 identical over 8 bases. The CDR3 spans 16 residues. The germline CDR1 and CDR2 sequences are SEHNR and FQNEAQ (reference sequence). With 8 bases clipped from V and 4 bases from J, the junction kept 12 bases outside the gene matches. The DNA for the CDR3 is TGTGCCAGCCCCGCCCAGGACAGGGAGAGCACCGGGGAGCTGTTTTTT. Translating gives CASPAQDRESTGELFF.

The chain carries TRBV9 and TRBJ1-1; the D gene is possibly TRBD1 (5 bases). With 3 bases removed from V and 8 bases from J, the gap between germline ends came to 11 bases. Germline CDR1 SGDLS, CDR2 YYNGEE. The CDR3 loop spans 12 amino acids. The CDR3 DNA follows: TGTGCCAGCAGCGCCGTCGACAGAGAAGCTTTCTTT. Encoded protein: CASSAVDREAFF.

The chain combines TRBV18 with TRBJ2-3; 9 bases fit TRBD1. In germline, CDR1 is KGHSH, CDR2 LQKENI. V gave up 1 base and J gave up 1 base; unmatched junction bases: 0. The CDR3 runs 15 residues. The chain's CDR3 is CASSPRTGGTDTQYF. For the CDR3, the DNA is TGTGCCAGCTCACCACGGACAGGGGGCACAGATACGCAGTATTTT.

In nucleotides, the CDR3 is TGTGCCATCAAGCCTAGCGGGAGCCCCAAGGACGAGCAGTACTTC. This gives the protein CAIKPSGSPKDEQYF. This chain joins TRBV10-3 and TRBJ2-7, with 10 bases identical to TRBD2. This CDR3 comprises 15 residues. Germline values: CDR1 ENHRY, CDR2 SYGVKD. The trim removed 7 bases at V and 5 bases at J, leaving 11 bases unmatched.

This chain links TRBV4-1 with TRBJ2-1; 7 bases line up with TRBD1. Trimming cost V 0 bases and J 8 bases; bases outside gene matches: 4. This CDR3 is 14 amino acids long. Germline V gene lookup returns CDR1 MGHRA and CDR2 YSYEKL. CDR3 in amino acids: CASSQEARGYEQFF. CDR3 nucleotides: TGCGCCAGCAGCCAAGAGGCCAGGGGGTATGAGCAGTTCTTC.

Worth noting for this clone: Other DNA sequences in this sample translate to the same CDR3. The gene calls are TRBV3-1 (or the pseudogene TRBV3-2) and TRBJ1-3; D is undetermined. The CDR3 extends over 13 amino acids. V shed 2 bases and J shed 1 base, with 3 bases lying between them. Germline V gene sequence: CDR1 LGHDT, CDR2 YNNKEL (reference sequence). DNA for the CDR3: TGTGCCAGCAGCCAATCTTCTGGAAACACCATATATTTT. Protein: CASSQSSGNTIYF.

This chain uses TRBV19 with TRBJ1-1; 8 bases agree with TRBD1. The CDR3 has 12 amino acids. Germline-derived CDR1 and CDR2 are LNHDA and SQIVND (reference sequence). Trimming removed 9 bases from V and 4 bases from J; junction bases left unmatched: 4. CDR3 coding DNA: TGTGCCAGCACAGACAGGGGCACTGAAGCTTTCTTT. Its protein product is CASTDRGTEAFF.

This clone was picked up one time. The chain combines TRBV10-3 with TRBJ1-2; D possibly corresponds to TRBD1 (5 bases). The V end lost 0 bases, the J end lost 4 bases, and 6 bases lay between the germline ends. This CDR3 is built from 13 residues. The germline V gene has CDR1 ENHRY and CDR2 SYGVKD. As DNA, the CDR3 is TGTGCCATCAGTGAGTCGACAGTCTATGGCTACACCTTC. Translation gives CAISESTVYGYTF.

The chain has TRBV15 and TRBJ1-1; the D is unclear. Germline V lookup: CDR1 LNHNV, CDR2 YYDKDF (reference sequence). V was shortened by 8 bases and J by 3 bases, with 10 bases between the two germline ends. The CDR3 runs 12 residues. The CDR3 reads CATGRRDTEAFF. DNA of the CDR3: TGTGCCACCGGTCGGCGGGACACTGAAGCTTTCTTT.

CDR3 sequence: CAISDSQGAWGYTF. The CDR3 nucleotides read TGTGCCATCAGTGATTCCCAGGGGGCATGGGGCTACACCTTC. The chain combines TRBV10-3 with TRBJ1-2; 8 bases are a match to TRBD1. This CDR3 is 14 amino acids long. The V gene end was trimmed by 3 bases and the J gene end by 8 bases; junction bases not matched to a gene: 8. The germline V gene has CDR1 ENHRY and CDR2 SYGVKD.